This is a list of T cell receptor beta chains from one sample in a study of beta chain features in type 1 diabetes. Repertoires were generated with immunoSEQ multiplex PCR, while TCRdb's copy carries only in-frame clones and drops some. Of approximately 730,000 clones listed, roughly 12% are singletons. The sequenced sample was naive CD4+ T cells from blood. These receptors were taken from a young man with type 1 diabetes. Each CDR3 is given with its conserved first and last residue. Each record gives: D gene, J gene, V gene, CDR3 protein. The D gene is left open where the match is weak.

d_call: NA
j_call: TRBJ1-2
v_call: TRBV7-3
cdr3_aa: CASSLRPGDGDYGYTF

d_call: NA
j_call: TRBJ1-5
v_call: TRBV18
cdr3_aa: CASSPDSPKQPQHF

d_call: TRBD1
j_call: TRBJ2-7
v_call: TRBV18
cdr3_aa: CASSPVGRGYEQYF

d_call: NA
j_call: TRBJ1-5
v_call: TRBV7-9
cdr3_aa: CAGGGAAEGQPQHF

d_call: NA
j_call: TRBJ1-4
v_call: TRBV29-1
cdr3_aa: CSAEDEKLFF

d_call: TRBD1
j_call: TRBJ1-6
v_call: TRBV30
cdr3_aa: CAWSASWDRGSPLHF

d_call: NA
j_call: TRBJ1-3
v_call: TRBV6-6
cdr3_aa: CASRGRDSSSGNTIYF

d_call: NA
j_call: TRBJ2-5
v_call: TRBV30
cdr3_aa: CAWSPGETQYF

d_call: NA
j_call: TRBJ2-7
v_call: TRBV7-8
cdr3_aa: CASSATSSAHYEQYF

d_call: TRBD1
j_call: TRBJ2-7
v_call: TRBV30
cdr3_aa: CAWSPLTGVFPEQYF